This T cell receptor (beta chain) came from a study of early T cells in non-severe SARS-CoV-2 infection. Study as a whole: Chains were not paired, and sequencing was done on bulk RNA from unsorted whole blood. Study conclusions and caveats: Clonotype matching in VDJdb favored anti-spike CD8 responses and did not capture private and CD4 specificities.

Trimming left V 1 base short and J 4 bases short, with 11 bases between. CDR1 is SGHVS and CDR2 is FQNEAQ in the germline V gene. The CDR3 is 14 residues long. Individual cDNA molecules each received unique molecular identifiers attached to them. TCRdb analysed the 5' RACE reads with MiXCR anew, one entry per CDR3 protein. This table has fewer than 60,000 distinct CDR3 sequences, more than 9% appearing once. This clonotype was observed at least ten times. Its antigen is unidentified. The sequence was obtained from an adult who was a healthcare worker with PCR-confirmed SARS-CoV-2 infection or an uninfected control (not recorded which). The rearrangement joins TRBV7-8 to TRBJ2-7; D is ambiguous. Sequenced sample: whole blood. The CDR3 protein is CASSLGGSLYEQYF. DNA for the CDR3: TGTGCCAGCAGCTTAGGCGGCTCACTGTACGAGCAGTACTTC.